This TCR beta chain is drawn from a study of T cell responses to AZD1222 COVID-19 vaccine. Assay used: immunoSEQ multiplex PCR; TCRdb lists only in-frame clones, some missing. The table shows around 130,000 clones, with 80% to 90% occurring only once. This CDR3 comprises 14 residues. Germline V gives CDR1 SEHNR, CDR2 FQNEAQ (reference sequence). Trimming took off 0 bases at V and 3 bases at J, with 6 bases between the two ends. This clone was seen only once. The receptor was derived from an adult in good health. The chain recombines TRBV7-9 with TRBJ1-5; D gene unclear. Sequenced here: peripheral blood, sampled on day 0 of AZD1222 vaccination. In DNA, the CDR3 is TGTGCCAGCAGCTTAGCACAGCACAATCAGCCCCAGCATTTT. Encoded protein: CASSLAQHNQPQHF.